This TCR beta chain was identified in a study of response to subunit inactivated influenza vaccine. The CDR3 runs to 15 residues. Germline assignment: CDR1 SNHLY and CDR2 FYNNEI. Trimming took 7 bases from V and 5 from J, leaving 17 bases between them. In this sample, this clonotype turned up a few times. TCRdb analysed the RT-PCR reads with MiXCR anew, one entry per CDR3 protein. The sample lists 150,000 or so distinct CDR3 sequences, 11% occurring once. This specimen consisted of non-naive T cells sorted from PBMCs, obtained roughly 6 weeks after vaccination. The TCR sequence derives from a man aged 50 to 60 who received an inactivated influenza vaccine. The V and J genes are TRBV2 and TRBJ1-4, with D unclear. The CDR3 loop is CASTQTNRGNEKLFF. The CDR3 DNA reads as TGTGCCAGCACTCAGACCAATCGGGGAAATGAAAAACTGTTTTTT.